A selection of T cell receptor beta chains follows, all from one sample in a study of Graves' ophthalmopathy and Graves' hyperthyroidism. TCRdb used MiXCR to reprocess the multiplex PCR reads, holding one entry per CDR3 protein. The data contain about 370,000 distinct CDR3 sequences, 15% to 20% of them singletons. The source material was peripheral blood. These receptors all come from a woman aged 18-30 years with Graves' ophthalmopathy. The CDR3 runs from the conserved cysteine through the conserved F or W. Fields, in order: clone size, D gene, V gene, J gene, CDR3 DNA, CDR3 protein. The D gene is left open where the match is weak. Clone size appears in some rows only: once, few, many, or a class for an expanded clone.

clone_size: many; d_call: -; v_call: TRBV2; j_call: TRBJ1-1; cdr3_nt: TGTGCCAGCAGTGAAATGGAGAACAACCTCATGAACACTGAAGCTTTCTTT; cdr3_aa: CASSEMENNLMNTEAFF
clone_size: many; d_call: -; v_call: TRBV10-3; j_call: TRBJ2-7; cdr3_nt: TGTGCCATCAGCGAGAGGACTGGAACCTACGAGCAGTACTTC; cdr3_aa: CAISERTGTYEQYF
clone_size: many; d_call: -; v_call: TRBV28; j_call: TRBJ2-7; cdr3_nt: TGTGCCAGCAGTTCAGTACTAGGCTACGAGCAGTACTTC; cdr3_aa: CASSSVLGYEQYF
clone_size: many; d_call: TRBD1; v_call: TRBV6-2/TRBV6-3; j_call: TRBJ1-1; cdr3_nt: TGTGCCAGCAGCGTTCTCCGGGACAGCTTTACTTTGAACACTGAAGCTTTCTTT; cdr3_aa: CASSVLRDSFTLNTEAFF
clone_size: many; d_call: -; v_call: TRBV6-2/TRBV6-3; j_call: TRBJ1-1; cdr3_nt: TGTGCCAGCAGTTACTACTCGGGCCCTGAAGCTTTCTTT; cdr3_aa: CASSYYSGPEAFF
clone_size: few; d_call: TRBD1; v_call: TRBV4-2; j_call: TRBJ1-3; cdr3_nt: TGTGCCAGCAGCCAGGGGACAGGGGAAACTGGAAACACCATATATTTT; cdr3_aa: CASSQGTGETGNTIYF
clone_size: many; d_call: -; v_call: TRBV27; j_call: TRBJ1-1; cdr3_nt: TGTGCCAGCAGCGCCAGGGCGGACACTGAAGCTTTCTTT; cdr3_aa: CASSARADTEAFF
clone_size: many; d_call: -; v_call: TRBV11-3; j_call: TRBJ2-5; cdr3_nt: TGTGCCAGCAGCGCTAGCGCACAAGAGACCCAGTACTTC; cdr3_aa: CASSASAQETQYF
clone_size: -; d_call: -; v_call: TRBV24-1; j_call: TRBJ1-2; cdr3_nt: TGTGCCACCAGTGCGGGAAGCTATGGCTACACCTTC; cdr3_aa: CATSAGSYGYTF
clone_size: -; d_call: TRBD2; v_call: TRBV7-2; j_call: TRBJ2-7; cdr3_nt: TGTGCCAGCAGCTTCCAGGCGGGAGGGCCGAGCGAGCAGTACTTC; cdr3_aa: CASSFQAGGPSEQYF
clone_size: many; d_call: -; v_call: TRBV9; j_call: TRBJ2-5; cdr3_nt: TGTGCCAGCAGCGTAGACACTCAAGAGACCCAGTACTTC; cdr3_aa: CASSVDTQETQYF
clone_size: once; d_call: TRBD2; v_call: TRBV20-1; j_call: TRBJ2-7; cdr3_nt: TGCAGTGCTCAAAAGTCGGCTAGCGGGAGGGCCTACGAGCAGTACTTC; cdr3_aa: CSAQKSASGRAYEQYF
clone_size: few; d_call: -; v_call: TRBV20-1; j_call: TRBJ1-1; cdr3_nt: TGCAGTGCTAGAGAATCAAAGGGGGGGAACACTGAAGCTTTCTTT; cdr3_aa: CSARESKGGNTEAFF
clone_size: many; d_call: -; v_call: TRBV7-2; j_call: TRBJ2-7; cdr3_nt: TGTGCCAGCAGCTTAAGGACGGGAGAGGGCTACGAGCAGTACTTC; cdr3_aa: CASSLRTGEGYEQYF
clone_size: -; d_call: -; v_call: TRBV27; j_call: TRBJ1-1; cdr3_nt: TGTGCCAGCAGTTTAGGGCAGCGGAGCACTGAAGCTTTCTTT; cdr3_aa: CASSLGQRSTEAFF
clone_size: -; d_call: TRBD1; v_call: TRBV6-1; j_call: TRBJ1-3; cdr3_nt: TGTGCCAGCAGCGCCGGTGGGGACAGTGGAAACACCATATATTTT; cdr3_aa: CASSAGGDSGNTIYF
clone_size: many; d_call: -; v_call: TRBV10-3; j_call: TRBJ2-7; cdr3_nt: TGTGCCGCCTCCAAACAAGCCGAGCAGTACTTC; cdr3_aa: CAASKQAEQYF
clone_size: many; d_call: -; v_call: TRBV28; j_call: TRBJ1-4; cdr3_nt: TGTGCCAGCAGTTCCATGGGAAAACTGTTTTTT; cdr3_aa: CASSSMGKLFF
clone_size: many; d_call: -; v_call: TRBV6-2/TRBV6-3; j_call: TRBJ1-4; cdr3_nt: TGTGCCAGCAGTTACTCGATCGACATCTCTCCTCACCGCAATGAAAAACTGTTTTTT; cdr3_aa: CASSYSIDISPHRNEKLFF
clone_size: many; d_call: -; v_call: TRBV27; j_call: TRBJ2-7; cdr3_nt: TGTGCCAGCAGTTTTGCCGGGGGAGGTTACGAGCAGTACTTC; cdr3_aa: CASSFAGGGYEQYF
clone_size: -; d_call: -; v_call: TRBV5-1; j_call: TRBJ1-6; cdr3_nt: TGCGCCAGCAGCTTGACGGTCAGGGGCAATTCACCCCTCCACTTT; cdr3_aa: CASSLTVRGNSPLHF
clone_size: many; d_call: TRBD1; v_call: TRBV29-1; j_call: TRBJ2-7; cdr3_nt: TGCAGCGTTGAGAGACAGGGTATCTACGAGCAGTACTTC; cdr3_aa: CSVERQGIYEQYF
clone_size: -; d_call: TRBD1; v_call: TRBV12-3/TRBV12-4; j_call: TRBJ1-1; cdr3_nt: TGTGCCTGGAGTGCCCCGACAGGGTTACCTGAAGCTTTCTTT; cdr3_aa: CAWSAPTGLPEAFF
clone_size: many; d_call: -; v_call: TRBV11-2; j_call: TRBJ2-7; cdr3_nt: TGTGCCAGCAAGCCCGGACAGCGCTACGAGCAGTACTTC; cdr3_aa: CASKPGQRYEQYF
clone_size: many; d_call: TRBD1; v_call: TRBV30; j_call: TRBJ1-6; cdr3_nt: TGTGCCTGGACGACAGGGGGCAATAATTCACCCCTCCACTTT; cdr3_aa: CAWTTGGNNSPLHF
clone_size: many; d_call: TRBD1; v_call: TRBV6-5; j_call: TRBJ1-1; cdr3_nt: TGTGCCAGCAGTTACTCGGACAGGGGAACTGAAGCTTTCTTT; cdr3_aa: CASSYSDRGTEAFF
clone_size: many; d_call: TRBD1; v_call: TRBV29-1; j_call: TRBJ1-1; cdr3_nt: TGCAGCGTTGATTCTAGGGGGCTGAACACTGAAGCTTTCTTT; cdr3_aa: CSVDSRGLNTEAFF
clone_size: many; d_call: TRBD2; v_call: TRBV30; j_call: TRBJ2-7; cdr3_nt: TGTGCCTGGAGTCCCAGCGGGAGGGCCCGGGTCGAGCAGTACTTC; cdr3_aa: CAWSPSGRARVEQYF
clone_size: many; d_call: -; v_call: TRBV6-2/TRBV6-3; j_call: TRBJ2-7; cdr3_nt: TGTGCCAGCCGGGGAATCGGAGAGCAGTACTTC; cdr3_aa: CASRGIGEQYF